The rows below give T cell receptor beta chains drawn from one sample of a study of cytomegalovirus exposure and HLA in healthy donors. Here immunoSEQ multiplex PCR was the method, and the copy in TCRdb shows in-frame clones only, minus some. The data hold approximately 140,000 clones, with roughly 79% observed a single time. Sequenced: PBMCs. The receptors shown here come from a boy under 10 years old in good health and CMV-seronegative. CDR3s include the opening cysteine and the closing phenylalanine or tryptophan. Each record gives: V gene, J gene, D gene, CDR3 protein, CDR3 DNA. The D gene is left open where the match is weak.

TRBV23-1	TRBJ1-2	NA	CASSQRGGNGYTF	TGCGCCAGCAGTCAAAGGGGTGGAAATGGCTACACCTTC
TRBV6-5	TRBJ1-1	NA	CASSYQGRAEAFF	TGTGCCAGCAGTTATCAGGGTAGGGCTGAAGCTTTCTTT
TRBV7-9	TRBJ2-2	TRBD2	CSSSLGSGRLEDGELFF	TGTTCCAGCAGCTTAGGAAGCGGGAGGTTGGAGGACGGGGAGCTGTTTTTT
TRBV7-8	TRBJ2-7	NA	CASSPDPVPREVYF	TGTGCCAGCAGCCCAGACCCTGTACCAAGAGAGGTGTACTTC
TRBV19	TRBJ1-1	TRBD1	CASSTNGRDRGRNTEAFF	TGTGCCAGTAGTACCAATGGGAGGGACAGGGGAAGGAACACTGAAGCTTTCTTT
TRBV6-1	TRBJ1-3	NA	CASRSSSGNTIYF	TGTGCCAGCAGATCCAGCTCTGGAAACACCATATATTTT
TRBV11-3	TRBJ2-2	NA	CASSSGPGRANTGELFF	TGTGCCAGCAGCTCCGGCCCCGGCAGGGCGAACACCGGGGAGCTGTTTTTT
TRBV19	TRBJ2-7	TRBD1	CASSQGQVSYEQYF	TGTGCCAGTAGTCAGGGACAGGTATCCTACGAGCAGTACTTC
TRBV25-1	TRBJ1-2	NA	CASSEWGQGGYTF	TGTGCCAGCAGTGAATGGGGGCAGGGTGGCTACACCTTC
TRBV6-5	TRBJ1-5	TRBD1	CASSPTGSSNQPQHF	TGTGCCAGCAGTCCGACAGGGTCAAGCAATCAGCCCCAGCATTTT
TRBV30	TRBJ1-2	TRBD1	CAWSVRTGVNYGYTF	TGTGCCTGGAGTGTTAGGACAGGGGTAAACTATGGCTACACCTTC
TRBV4-3	TRBJ1-2	NA	CASSQGLGANYGYTF	TGCGCCAGCAGCCAAGGGCTGGGAGCTAACTATGGCTACACCTTC
TRBV5-1	TRBJ2-1	TRBD1	CASSLTGTGPPFNEQFF	TGCGCCAGCAGCCTAACCGGGACAGGGCCCCCCTTCAATGAGCAGTTCTTC
TRBV7-3	TRBJ1-6	NA	CASSLSGFLKGSPLHF	TGTGCCAGCAGCCTATCGGGTTTTCTTAAAGGTTCACCCCTCCACTTT
TRBV7-9	TRBJ2-2	NA	CASRFIGESGELFF	TGTGCCAGCAGATTTATAGGGGAATCCGGGGAGCTGTTTTTT
TRBV5-1	TRBJ1-1	NA	CASSLGRQMNTEAFF	TGCGCCAGCAGCTTGGGGCGGCAGATGAACACTGAAGCTTTCTTT